This is a list of T cell receptor beta chains from one sample in a study of PD-L1 blockade in urothelial cancer. Only in-frame clones appear in the TCRdb table, and some are missing; sequencing was by immunoSEQ multiplex PCR. The sample gives 56,000 or so clones, around 83% of which show up once; roughly 2.9% is in the top ten. Here the sequenced sample was PBMCs, taken around atezolizumab (anti-PD-L1) treatment. These receptor sequences come from a man aged 50 or older with urothelial cancer. Each CDR3 is given without its conserved first and last residue. Fields, in order: V gene, D gene, J gene, CDR3 protein. A D gene is named only where the DNA matches it firmly.

>TRBV19|.|TRBJ2-1
ASSPFSGLYNEQF
>TRBV19|.|TRBJ2-4
ASSKTLRTGTEGIQY
>TRBV30|.|TRBJ2-7
AWSPQGWGGEQY
>TRBV7-2|TRBD2|TRBJ2-7
ASSSTPRLAGSYEQY
>TRBV4-1|TRBD1|TRBJ1-4
ASSQWRGGASTNEKLF
>TRBV10-3|TRBD1|TRBJ2-7
AISGGQGDEQY
>TRBV28|TRBD1|TRBJ1-5
ASSLYGTANQPQH
>TRBV27|TRBD2|TRBJ2-1
ASSIAGRNPNEQF
>TRBV18|TRBD2|TRBJ2-7
ASSPDLIAGSYEQY
>TRBV7-2|TRBD2|TRBJ2-7
ASSLVAGAHVEQY
>TRBV19|TRBD1|TRBJ1-2
ASSTGEYGYT
>TRBV18|TRBD1|TRBJ1-1
ASSQTGWAEAF
>TRBV19|.|TRBJ1-5
ASREGPRLAPQH
>TRBV7-3|.|TRBJ2-7
ASSFTRNYEQY
>TRBV10-1|TRBD2|TRBJ2-1
ASSVPAGGYNEQF
>TRBV7-6|TRBD2|TRBJ2-7
ASSIGLAGGRDEQY
>TRBV6-5|.|TRBJ2-7
ASSTGGTSYREQY
>TRBV5-8|.|TRBJ1-4
ASSPGRGGEKLF